The present TCR beta chain was sequenced within a study of blood T cells in healthy people across ages. Study-wide results and caveats: The unsorted PBMCs prevented any conclusive comparison of naive versus antigen-experienced cells. Not knowing donor CMV status may have confounded expanded clonotype changes. There were more naive CD4+ cells and higher diversity in long-lived donors than in aged donors.

Through a sample-barcoded 5' primer and a J-beta primer mix, a second PCR was run for roughly 6 to 11 cycles. Every cDNA molecule bore a tag from a template-switch adaptor containing 12 random nucleotides. TCRdb reprocessed the 5' RACE reads with MiXCR, giving one entry per CDR3 protein. The table shows about 730,000 distinct CDR3 sequences, with roughly 43% occurring only once. As for this clonotype: As yet, its antigen is unknown.

CDR3 length: 12 residues. V gave up 7 bases and J gave up 6 bases, with 14 bases separating them. Germline V lookup: CDR1 SQVTM, CDR2 ANQGSEA. Sequencing was performed on blood. The V call is TRBV29-1, the J call TRBJ2-3; D call uncertain. This sequence originates from a woman aged 60-70 years in good health. The CDR3 DNA reads as TGCAGCGCTCTTTCCAACCCGGATACGCAGTATTTT. Protein: CSALSNPDTQYF.